This TCR beta chain was recorded in a study of metastatic and nonmetastatic thyroid tumors. The wider study: A comparison of repertoires was made across blood and tumor or nodule tissue from malignant and benign thyroid patients.

All patients were treatment-naive before thyroid surgery. This clone was counted ten times or more. Its antigen remains unidentified. The CDR3 totals 15 residues. V gave up 6 bases and J gave up 6 bases; unmatched junction bases: 11. Germline lookup yields CDR1 MNHEY and CDR2 SMNVEV (reference sequence). Original processing notes: Construction of a distant-metastasis classifier for papillary thyroid cancer relied on CDR3 differences across clinicopathological groups. TCRdb re-analyzed the PCR reads using MiXCR. The V and J calls reflect TCRdb's pipeline rather than the authors' work. Of 4,000 to 5,500 clones in the sample, approximately 24% were seen once. The study, taken as a whole, reports: Versus benign nodules, malignant thyroid tumors reportedly had significantly higher TCR beta diversity, in blood and tumor.

V and J are TRBV27 and TRBJ2-1; TRBD2 agrees at 7 bases. This sequence was found in a male donor with papillary thyroid cancer or a benign thyroid nodule (not recorded which). Some clones in this sample may be carry-over from other donors' samples. The sequencing sample was made of tumor tissue. In DNA form, the CDR3 reads TGTGCCAGCAGCTCTGTGGGGGGGGGACTCAATGAGCAGTTCTTC. Protein: CASSSVGGGLNEQFF.